Below are 30 T cell receptor beta chains sequenced from a single sample in a study of vaccination and CD4 T cells after COVID-19. Treatment defined: roughly ten-day PBMC culture with coronavirus spike peptide pools or control peptides (ViraFEST assay). These receptors lack a known antigen. Scientists ran DNA taken from cultured CD4+ T cells through the Oncomine TCR Beta short-read assay for sequencing. TCRdb ran MiXCR on the PCR reads and lists one entry per CDR3 protein. The repertoire holds fewer than 15,000 distinct CDR3 sequences, with 55% to 60% as singletons. The sample was CD4+ T cells from blood, cultured in vitro. These receptors were taken from a human donor who had recovered from COVID-19.

For the CDR3, the DNA is TGTGCCAGCAGCTCAACTACAGGGGCGGGAACTGAAGCTTTCTTT. Amino acids: CASSSTTGAGTEAFF. The chain combines TRBV7-8 with TRBJ1-1; 7 bases are a match to TRBD1. This CDR3 comprises 15 residues. V shed 4 bases and J 5 bases; nucleotides not matched to a gene: 10. Germline V gives CDR1 SGHVS, CDR2 FQNEAQ.

This clonotype is labeled as medium-sized. The chain joins TRBV5-1 to TRBJ2-7; possible D gene TRBD1, 6 bases. V was pared by 4 bases and J by 0 bases, with 11 bases between. The CDR3 loop spans 14 amino acids. In germline, CDR1 is SGHRS, CDR2 YFSETQ. The CDR3 DNA reads TGCGCCAGCAGCGAACAGGGACACTCCTACGAGCAGTACTTC. As protein: CASSEQGHSYEQYF.

In its sample, this clonotype was seen a few times. V gene TRBV28 combines with J gene TRBJ1-2; a weak D match, TRBD1 (5 bases). The CDR3 is 14 amino acids. V was pared by 6 bases and J by 4 bases, with 15 bases between. Germline loops: CDR1 MDHEN, CDR2 SYDVKM. The CDR3 reads CASSIRDAIYGYTF. CDR3 nucleotides: TGTGCCAGCAGCATCCGGGACGCCATCTATGGCTACACCTTC.

This clonotype was seen a few times. The chain recombines TRBV20-1 with TRBJ2-3; a weak D match, TRBD2 (6 bases). The germline gives CDR1 DFQATT, CDR2 SNEGSKA (reference sequence). There are 16 residues in the CDR3. Trimming removed 5 bases from V and 2 bases from J, with 20 bases in between. The CDR3 reads CSAPLWREKSTDTQYF. CDR3 DNA: TGCAGTGCTCCCCTTTGGCGGGAAAAATCCACAGATACGCAGTATTTT.

The chain carries TRBV6-2 or TRBV6-3 and TRBJ2-1; 12 positions agree with TRBD2. Trimming cost V 5 bases and J 8 bases; bases outside gene matches: 7. CDR1 MNHEY and CDR2 SVGEGT come from the germline V gene. The CDR3 sequence is 15 residues long. DNA for the CDR3: TGTGCCAGCAGTACGACTAGCGGGAGTCTCTATGAGCAGTTCTTC. This translates into CASSTTSGSLYEQFF.

As regards this clonotype: Since no conserved phenylalanine or tryptophan closes the CDR3, a read error is the likely cause. This sequence joins TRBV20-1 and TRBJ2-1; TRBD2 matches 9 bases. This CDR3 has 16 residues. V lost 0 bases and J lost 4; bases outside the gene matches: 7. Germline V CDR1 and CDR2: DFQATT, SNEGSKA (reference sequence). CDR3 in DNA: TGCAGTGCTAGAGATCCACCAGCGGGGGGATACAATGAGCAGTTCCTC. Amino acids: CSARDPPAGGYNEQFL.

J is TRBJ1-4 and V is TRBV19, with 7 bases aligning to TRBD1. Trimming took 5 bases from V and 3 from J; bases not matched to a gene: 3. The CDR3 spans 14 residues. Germline V gene lookup returns CDR1 LNHDA and CDR2 SQIVND (reference sequence). CDR3 coding DNA: TGTGCCAGTAGTCGACAGGGCCCTAATGAAAAACTGTTTTTT. This gives the protein CASSRQGPNEKLFF. Variable domain in full (rest from reference TRBV19 and TRBJ1-4): DGGITQSPKYLFRKEGQNVTLSCEQNLNHDAMYWYRQDPGQGLRLIYYSQIVNDFQKGDIAEGYSVSREKKESFPLTVTSAQKNPTAFYLCASSRQGPNEKLFFGSGTQLSVL.

This clonotype was seen more than once but under ten times. The CDR3 bases are TGCAGTGCCCAAAACCTACAGGGGACTTATGGCTACACCTTC. It translates to CSAQNLQGTYGYTF. The V call is TRBV20-1, the J call TRBJ1-2; 7 bases are shared with TRBD1. V lost 6 bases and J lost 5; bases outside the gene matches: 12. Germline values: CDR1 DFQATT, CDR2 SNEGSKA (reference sequence). The CDR3 extends over 14 amino acids.

This clonotype was observed a handful of times. The V and J genes are TRBV20-1 and TRBJ2-7; no clear D. V was clipped by 6 bases and J by 4 bases, with 19 bases between them. The CDR3 extends over 14 amino acids. Germline V gene data show CDR1 as DFQATT and CDR2 as SNEGSKA (reference sequence). CDR3 region: CSAKRPSFEYEQYF. The CDR3 DNA sequence: TGCAGTGCCAAAAGACCTTCGTTTGAATACGAGCAGTACTTC.

This rearrangement joins TRBV5-1 to TRBJ2-3; 7 nucleotides align to TRBD2. Germline CDR1 and CDR2: SGHRS and YFSETQ. The CDR3 spans 13 residues. V dropped 2 bases and J dropped 4; count of bases not matched to a gene: 1. For the CDR3, the DNA is TGCGCCAGCAGCTTTGGGGGGGCAGATACGCAGTATTTT. Encoded protein: CASSFGGADTQYF.

The chain has TRBV30 and TRBJ1-2; TRBD1 agrees at 8 bases. The junction had 7 bases not matched to a gene; V was cut back by 5 bases and J by 2 bases. The CDR3 contains 14 residues. Germline V gene lookup returns CDR1 GTSNPN and CDR2 SVGIG (reference sequence). For the CDR3, the DNA is TGTGCCTGGGGACAGGGCGGGGTAAACTATGGCTACACCTTC. Translating it yields CAWGQGGVNYGYTF.

The rearrangement links TRBV24-1 to TRBJ2-3, with 12 positions matching TRBD2. This CDR3 contains 15 residues. Trimming cost V 3 bases and J 3 bases; bases outside gene matches: 0. Looked up from germline, CDR1 is KGHDR and CDR2 is SFDVKD. The CDR3 nucleotides are TGTGCCACCAGTGATACTAGCGGGAGGACAGATACGCAGTATTTT. It encodes CATSDTSGRTDTQYF.

The sample holds a few counts of this clonotype. The chain couples TRBV20-1 to TRBJ1-2; 7 nucleotides match TRBD1. The germline CDR1 and CDR2 sequences are DFQATT and SNEGSKA (reference sequence). The J segment lost 5 bases and the V segment lost 6 bases, leaving 9 bases of the junction unmatched. This CDR3 has 13 residues. CDR3 protein: CSALDRVGYGYTF. In DNA form, the CDR3 reads TGCAGTGCCCTAGACAGGGTAGGATATGGCTACACCTTC.

The rearrangement uses TRBV6-5 and TRBJ1-1, with TRBD1 matching 7 bases. V lost 4 bases, J lost 7 bases, and 3 bases stayed unmatched. The CDR3 loop spans 12 amino acids. The germline V gene has CDR1 MNHEY and CDR2 SVGAGI. In DNA form, the CDR3 reads TGTGCCAGCAGTTCGGGACAGCTTGAAGCTTTCTTT. Protein sequence: CASSSGQLEAFF.

This clonotype was seen a handful of times. V and J are TRBV7-9 and TRBJ1-5, with D hard to call. The CDR3 runs to 15 residues. The V and J ends lost 3 bases and 6 bases respectively, with 15 bases between them. Germline V CDR1 and CDR2: SEHNR, FQNEAQ (reference sequence). CDR3 loop: CASSFQGIGPQPQHF. DNA for the CDR3: TGTGCCAGCAGCTTTCAAGGTATTGGCCCTCAGCCCCAGCATTTT.

V is TRBV12-3 or TRBV12-4 and J is TRBJ2-1; no firm D call. With 5 bases removed from V and 10 bases from J, the gap between germline ends came to 15 bases. This CDR3 region has 13 residues. The CDR3 bases are TGTGCCAGCAGTGAACAAGTTAGAGCCGAGCAGTTCTTC. This translates into CASSEQVRAEQFF.

This chain joins TRBV20-1 and TRBJ2-6; D is uncertain. Germline V gene data show CDR1 as DFQATT and CDR2 as SNEGSKA (reference sequence). The ends were cut back, 4 bases at V and 3 bases at J, with 4 bases in the middle. The CDR3 consists of 12 residues. This CDR3 reads CSAKLGANVLTF. In DNA form, the CDR3 reads TGCAGTGCTAAGCTTGGGGCCAACGTCCTGACTTTC.

This clonotype was seen a few times. The chain couples TRBV5-8 to TRBJ1-4; the D gene is possibly TRBD1 (5 bases). Germline V gene data show CDR1 as SGHTS and CDR2 as YDEGEE. This CDR3 is built from 13 residues. V gave up 4 bases and J gave up 11 bases, with 15 bases separating them. The CDR3 loop reads CASSIQGQEKLFF. CDR3 nucleotide sequence: TGTGCCAGCAGCATCCAGGGCCAGGAGAAACTGTTTTTT.

V gene TRBV11-1 combines with J gene TRBJ2-5; tentatively, D is TRBD2 (5 bases). The V gene lost 2 bases and the J gene lost 5 bases, with 12 bases spanning the gap. There are 14 residues in the CDR3. Germline V gene sequence: CDR1 SGHAT, CDR2 FQDESV (reference sequence). This CDR3 is CASSLSARRETQYF. For the CDR3, the DNA is TGTGCCAGCAGCTTATCGGCTAGGAGGGAGACCCAGTACTTC.

In this sample, this clonotype turned up a few times. This rearrangement joins TRBV19 to TRBJ1-5, with 7 bases aligning to TRBD1. CDR1 and CDR2 from the germline V gene are LNHDA and SQIVND (reference sequence). V trimming: 3 bases; J trimming: 6 bases; junction bases outside the gene matches: 11. The CDR3 extends over 16 amino acids. The CDR3 DNA follows: TGTGCCAGTAGTATTATAGGCGGGTCAGGGGGTCAGCCCCAGCATTTT. It is translated as CASSIIGGSGGQPQHF. The variable domain in full, completed from reference TRBV19 and TRBJ1-5, reads DGGITQSPKYLFRKEGQNVTLSCEQNLNHDAMYWYRQDPGQGLRLIYYSQIVNDFQKGDIAEGYSVSREKKESFPLTVTSAQKNPTAFYLCASSIIGGSGGQPQHFGDGTRLSIL.

This clonotype was picked up a small number of times. The V gene is TRBV10-3, the J gene TRBJ1-1; possible D gene TRBD1, 6 bases. The V and J ends lost 6 bases and 3 bases respectively, with 14 bases between them. CDR3 length equals 14 residues. Germline V CDR1 and CDR2: ENHRY, SYGVKD. The CDR3 nucleotides are TGTGCCATCAGGCACAGGGAAGGGGACACTGAAGCTTTCTTT. Its protein is CAIRHREGDTEAFF.

The chain joins TRBV2 to TRBJ1-2; D unresolved. In germline, CDR1 is SNHLY, CDR2 FYNNEI. V was cut by 6 bases and J by 7 bases, with 18 bases left in between. The CDR3 is made up of 14 amino acids. The DNA of the CDR3 is TGTGCCAGCAGCTTGACGACTTCGCTTACTGGCTACACCTTC. It codes for CASSLTTSLTGYTF.

The rearrangement uses TRBV20-1 and TRBJ2-1, with 8 bases fitting TRBD2. Trimming at V came to 0 bases and at J to 5 bases, leaving 3 bases not matched to a gene. Germline values: CDR1 DFQATT, CDR2 SNEGSKA (reference sequence). The CDR3 sequence is 14 residues long. The CDR3 spells CSARDPAGDNEQFF. DNA of the CDR3: TGCAGTGCTAGAGATCCAGCGGGGGACAATGAGCAGTTCTTC.

This clonotype was seen only a few times. This chain joins TRBV20-1 and TRBJ2-1; the match to TRBD2 covers 7 bases. Germline V gene sequence: CDR1 DFQATT, CDR2 SNEGSKA (reference sequence). V lost 6 bases, J lost 2 bases, and 4 bases stayed unmatched. CDR3 size: 13 residues. CDR3 nucleotides: TGCAGTGCCCAGGGAGGGCCCTACAATGAGCAGTTCTTC. Protein product: CSAQGGPYNEQFF.

The chain is built from TRBV7-9 and TRBJ2-1; D is unresolved. Trimming took off 4 bases at V and 0 bases at J, with 13 bases between the two ends. CDR3 length: 16 amino acids. Germline V gene lookup returns CDR1 SEHNR and CDR2 FQNEAQ (reference sequence). Here the CDR3 reads CASSSPFESSYNEQFF. The CDR3 DNA is TGTGCCAGCAGCTCTCCGTTCGAGAGCTCCTACAATGAGCAGTTCTTC.

The sample holds a few counts of this clonotype. The V gene is TRBV21-1, the J gene TRBJ1-3; the table's D call of TRBD1 was not tested on the DNA. TRBV21-1 is a listed pseudogene. This CDR3 contains 16 residues. The CDR3 spells CASSKTGHPDGNTIYF. The CDR3, as DNA: TGTGCCAGCAGCAAAACGGGTCATCCCGACGGAAACACCATATATTTT.

The V and J genes are TRBV28 and TRBJ2-1; 8 bases align to TRBD2. Trimming removed 3 bases from V and 3 bases from J; junction bases left unmatched: 4. CDR1 is MDHEN and CDR2 is SYDVKM in the germline V gene. The CDR3 covers 15 residues. The CDR3 loop reads CASSFGLAGYNEQFF. The CDR3 DNA follows: TGTGCCAGCAGTTTCGGGCTAGCGGGCTACAATGAGCAGTTCTTC.

This clonotype was detected a few times. The CDR3 nucleotides read TGTGCCAGCAGTTTAAGGCAGGGTGGTGTGCATTTT. Its translation is CASSLRQGGVHF. This chain uses TRBV28 with TRBJ1-5; D may be TRBD1 (5 bases). The V gene's germline CDR1 is MDHEN and CDR2 SYDVKM. Trimming removed 2 bases at V and 15 bases at J, with 14 bases between. The CDR3 length is 12 residues.

In this sample, this clonotype turned up a few times. The V call is TRBV20-1, the J call TRBJ2-5; D remains unclear. Trimming shortened V by 5 bases and J by 1 base, and 8 bases separated the two germline ends. The CDR3 loop spans 12 amino acids. Germline V gene lookup returns CDR1 DFQATT and CDR2 SNEGSKA (reference sequence). The CDR3 loop reads CSAEHIQETQYF. CDR3 nucleotide sequence: TGCAGTGCTGAACACATCCAAGAGACCCAGTACTTC.

This clonotype is classed as hyperexpanded. This chain uses TRBV7-9 with TRBJ2-2; D is unclear. V lost 3 bases and J 6 bases, leaving 11 bases between the germline ends. The CDR3 has 14 residues. Germline V CDR1 and CDR2: SEHNR, FQNEAQ (reference sequence). In nucleotides, the CDR3 is TGTGCCAGCAGCTTTGTAGATAGGGCCGGGGAGCTGTTTTTT. Residues: CASSFVDRAGELFF. The complete variable domain, with remaining parts taken from reference TRBV7-9 and TRBJ2-2, reads DTGVSQNPRHKITKRGQNVTFRCDPISEHNRLYWYRQTLGQGPEFLTYFQNEAQLEKSRLLSDRFSAERPKGSFSTLEIQRTEQGDSAMYLCASSFVDRAGELFFGEGSRLTVL.